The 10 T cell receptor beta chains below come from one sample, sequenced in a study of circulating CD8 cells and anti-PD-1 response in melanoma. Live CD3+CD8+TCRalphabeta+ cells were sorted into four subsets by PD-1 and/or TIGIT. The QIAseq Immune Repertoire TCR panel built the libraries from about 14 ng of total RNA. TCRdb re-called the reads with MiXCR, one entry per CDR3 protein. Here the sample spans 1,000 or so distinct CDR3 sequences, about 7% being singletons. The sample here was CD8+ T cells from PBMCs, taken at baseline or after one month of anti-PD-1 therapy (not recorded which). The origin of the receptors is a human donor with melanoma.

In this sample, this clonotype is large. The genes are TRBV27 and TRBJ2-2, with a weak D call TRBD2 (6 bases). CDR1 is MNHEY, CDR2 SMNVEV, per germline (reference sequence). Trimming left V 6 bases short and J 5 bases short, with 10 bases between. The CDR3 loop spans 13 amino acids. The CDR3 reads CASSWGVTGELFF. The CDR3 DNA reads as TGTGCCAGCAGCTGGGGGGTTACCGGGGAGCTGTTTTTT.

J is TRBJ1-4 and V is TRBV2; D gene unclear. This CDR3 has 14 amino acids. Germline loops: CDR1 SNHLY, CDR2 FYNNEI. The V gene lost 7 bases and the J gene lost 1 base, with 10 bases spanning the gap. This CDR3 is CASTLPLTNEKLFF. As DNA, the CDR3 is TGTGCCAGCACCTTACCGCTAACTAATGAAAAACTGTTTTTT.

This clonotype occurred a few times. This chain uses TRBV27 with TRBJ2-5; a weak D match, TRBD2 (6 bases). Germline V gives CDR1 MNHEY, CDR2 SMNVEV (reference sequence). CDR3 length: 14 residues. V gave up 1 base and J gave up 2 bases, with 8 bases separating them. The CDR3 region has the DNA TGTGCCAGCAGTTTATTGGCGGGACAAGAGACCCAGTACTTC. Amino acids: CASSLLAGQETQYF.

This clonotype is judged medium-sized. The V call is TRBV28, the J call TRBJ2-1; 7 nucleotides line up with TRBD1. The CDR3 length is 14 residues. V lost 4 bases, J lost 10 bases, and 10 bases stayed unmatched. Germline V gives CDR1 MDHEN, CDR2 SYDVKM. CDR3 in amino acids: CASSSNRGIVEQFF. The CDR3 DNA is TGTGCCAGCAGTTCAAACAGGGGAATAGTCGAGCAGTTCTTC.

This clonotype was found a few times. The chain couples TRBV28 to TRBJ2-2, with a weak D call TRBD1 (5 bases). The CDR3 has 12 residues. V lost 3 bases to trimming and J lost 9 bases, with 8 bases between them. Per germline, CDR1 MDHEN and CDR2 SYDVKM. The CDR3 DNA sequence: TGTGCCAGCAGTTTTAGGGGTCGGGAGCTGTTTTTT. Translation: CASSFRGRELFF.

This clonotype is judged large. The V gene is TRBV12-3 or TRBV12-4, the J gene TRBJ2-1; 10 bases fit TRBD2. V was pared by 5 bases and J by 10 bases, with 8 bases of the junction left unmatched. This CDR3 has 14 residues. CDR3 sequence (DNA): TGTGCCAGCAGTCCAGGGACTAGCGTAGGCGAGCAGTTCTTC. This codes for CASSPGTSVGEQFF.

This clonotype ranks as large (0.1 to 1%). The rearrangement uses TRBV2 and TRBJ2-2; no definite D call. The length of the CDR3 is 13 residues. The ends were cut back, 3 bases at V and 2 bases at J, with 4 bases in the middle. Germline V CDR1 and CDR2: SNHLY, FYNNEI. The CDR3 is CASSDGNTGELFF. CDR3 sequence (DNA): TGTGCCAGCAGTGACGGAAACACCGGGGAGCTGTTTTTT.

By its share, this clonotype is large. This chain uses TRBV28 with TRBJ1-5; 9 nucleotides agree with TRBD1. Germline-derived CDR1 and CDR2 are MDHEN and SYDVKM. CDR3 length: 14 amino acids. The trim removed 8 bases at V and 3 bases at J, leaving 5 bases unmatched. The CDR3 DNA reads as TGTGCCAGCTCCGGGACAGGGAACAATCAGCCCCAGCATTTT. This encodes CASSGTGNNQPQHF. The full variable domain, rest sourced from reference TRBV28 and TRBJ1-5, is DVKVTQSSRYLVKRTGEKVFLECVQDMDHENMFWYRQDPGLGLRLIYFSYDVKMKEKGDIPEGYSVSREKKERFSLILESASTNQTSMYLCASSGTGNNQPQHFGDGTRLSIL.

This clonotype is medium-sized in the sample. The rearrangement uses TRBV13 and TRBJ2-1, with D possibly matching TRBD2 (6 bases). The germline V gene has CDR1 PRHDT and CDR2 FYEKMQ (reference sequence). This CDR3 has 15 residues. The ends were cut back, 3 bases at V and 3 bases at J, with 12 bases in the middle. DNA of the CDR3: TGTGCCAGCAGCTTTGGAGGGGCTAGCTACAATGAGCAGTTCTTC. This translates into CASSFGGASYNEQFF. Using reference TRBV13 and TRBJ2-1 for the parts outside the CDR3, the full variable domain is AAGVIQSPRHLIKEKRETATLKCYPIPRHDTVYWYQQGPGQDPQFLISFYEKMQSDKGSIPDRFSAQQFSDYHSELNMSSLELGDSALYFCASSFGGASYNEQFFGPGTRLTVL.

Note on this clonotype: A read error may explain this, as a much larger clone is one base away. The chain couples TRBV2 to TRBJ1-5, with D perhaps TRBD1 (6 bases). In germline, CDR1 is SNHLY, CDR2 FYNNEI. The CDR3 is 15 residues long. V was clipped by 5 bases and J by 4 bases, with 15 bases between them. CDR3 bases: TGTGCCAGCAGTAAAGATGAGGGGGTAAATCAGCCCCAGCATTTT. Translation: CASSKDEGVNQPQHF.